The 15 T cell receptor beta chains below were found in one sample sequenced in a study of shared clonotypes between healthy human individuals. Method: immunoSEQ multiplex PCR; TCRdb's copy keeps in-frame clones and lacks some. The sample yields roughly 2 million clones, roughly 95% seen once. The sequencing input was naive CD4+ T cells sorted from blood. Subset: CD45RA+ positively selected. The receptors were gathered from a man between 18 and 35 years old in good health.

The chain couples TRBV6-5 to TRBJ2-5; 9 nucleotides agree with TRBD2. Germline V gives CDR1 MNHEY, CDR2 SVGAGI. CDR3 length: 16 residues. The V segment lost 2 bases and the J segment 0 bases; nucleotides outside the gene matches: 4. The chain's CDR3 is CASSYGASGNQETQYF. CDR3 nucleotides: TGTGCCAGCAGTTACGGGGCTAGCGGGAACCAAGAGACCCAGTACTTC.

This chain uses TRBV11-2 with TRBJ2-7; D possibly corresponds to TRBD1 (6 bases). Germline lookup yields CDR1 SGHAT and CDR2 FQNNGV. V dropped 4 bases and J dropped 4 bases, with 17 bases sitting between them. There are 15 residues in the CDR3. CDR3 region: CASSSDRLTGYEQYF. CDR3 bases: TGTGCCAGCAGCTCCGACAGGCTTACGGGGTACGAGCAGTACTTC.

The chain carries TRBV30 and TRBJ1-2; D gene uncertain. Trimming took 2 bases from V and 2 from J, leaving 9 bases between them. Germline V CDR1 and CDR2: GTSNPN, SVGIG (reference sequence). This CDR3 region has 13 residues. The CDR3 reads CAWSRSRNYGYTF. DNA for the CDR3: TGTGCCTGGAGTCGGTCCAGGAACTATGGCTACACCTTC. The full variable domain, in which reference TRBV30 and TRBJ1-2 provide the parts outside the CDR3, is SQTIHQWPATLVQPVGSPLSLECTVEGTSNPNLYWYRQAAGRGLQLLFYSVGIGQISSEVPQNLSASRPQDRQFILSSKKLLLSDSGFYLCAWSRSRNYGYTFGSGTRLTVV.

DNA for the CDR3: TGCGCCAGCAGCTTGGGGAGTCTGGGGGTTAATACGCAGTATTTT. This codes for CASSLGSLGVNTQYF. V usage is TRBV5-1 and J usage is TRBJ2-3; D is perhaps TRBD1 or TRBD2 (5 bases each). Germline-derived CDR1 and CDR2 are SGHRS and YFSETQ. The CDR3 is 15 amino acids. Between the trimmed V and J ends, which lost 0 bases and 7 bases, there was a span of 15 bases.

The chain combines TRBV6-6 with TRBJ2-2; D might be TRBD2 (5 bases). The CDR3 totals 16 residues. Germline CDR1 reads MNHNY; CDR2 reads SVGAGI (reference sequence). Trimming cost V 6 bases and J 1 base, with 15 bases left between them. The CDR3 DNA follows: TGTGCCAGCAGCTATACCCCAGAGGGGAACACCGGGGAGCTGTTTTTT. It yields the protein CASSYTPEGNTGELFF.

This rearrangement joins TRBV7-6 to TRBJ2-7, with D possibly matching TRBD2 (6 bases). The CDR3 runs 14 residues. CDR1 and CDR2 (germline): SGHVS, FNYEAQ. The V gene lost 0 bases and the J gene lost 1 base, with 7 bases spanning the gap. CDR3 sequence (DNA): TGTGCCAGCAGCTTAGCGGGGACTTCCTACGAGCAGTACTTC. Amino acid sequence: CASSLAGTSYEQYF.

This chain's CDR3 is CAISAPGLAGGHANTGELFF. DNA of the CDR3: TGTGCCATCAGCGCCCCCGGACTAGCGGGGGGGCATGCGAACACCGGGGAGCTGTTTTTT. The chain carries TRBV10-3 and TRBJ2-2; 15 nucleotides line up with TRBD2. Germline CDR1 is ENHRY and CDR2 is SYGVKD. The CDR3 totals 20 residues. With 6 bases clipped from V and 0 bases from J, the junction kept 11 bases outside the gene matches.

CDR3 coding DNA: TGTGCCAGCAGCTTGCAGGGGACGACCTACGAGCAGTACTTC. As protein: CASSLQGTTYEQYF. This chain connects TRBV7-9 to TRBJ2-7, with D perhaps TRBD1 (6 bases). The germline V gene has CDR1 SEHNR and CDR2 FQNEAQ (reference sequence). The CDR3 extends over 14 amino acids. V dropped 3 bases and J dropped 2 bases, with 11 bases sitting between them. Using reference TRBV7-9 and TRBJ2-7 for the parts outside the CDR3, the full variable domain is DTGVSQNPRHKITKRGQNVTFRCDPISEHNRLYWYRQTLGQGPEFLTYFQNEAQLEKSRLLSDRFSAERPKGSFSTLEIQRTEQGDSAMYLCASSLQGTTYEQYFGPGTRLTVT.

This clone showed up just once. The chain links TRBV2 to TRBJ2-2, with 7 bases identical to TRBD2. From germline, CDR1 is SNHLY and CDR2 FYNNEI. With V trimmed by 8 bases and J by 5 bases, 8 bases remained unmatched. CDR3 length equals 14 residues. CDR3 protein: CASERAGFTGELFF. Written as DNA, the CDR3 is TGTGCCAGCGAAAGAGCGGGGTTTACCGGGGAGCTGTTTTTT.

The rearrangement uses TRBV15 and TRBJ1-2, with TRBD1 matching 7 bases. In germline, CDR1 is LNHNV, CDR2 YYDKDF (reference sequence). The CDR3 length is 17 residues. Losses at the gene ends were 1 base for V and 4 bases for J; bases not matched to a gene: 12. Here the CDR3 reads CATSRGQGGGSTYGYTF. DNA of the CDR3: TGTGCCACCAGCAGAGGACAGGGAGGTGGGTCTACCTATGGCTACACCTTC.

V usage is TRBV25-1 and J usage is TRBJ2-3; TRBD2 matches at 11 bases. Looked up from germline, CDR1 is MGHDK and CDR2 is SYGVNS. The CDR3 extends over 15 amino acids. J gave up 4 bases and V 3 bases, and 3 bases lay outside the gene matches. The CDR3 DNA follows: TGTGCCAGCAGTGACTCGGGACTAGCGGCAGATACGCAGTATTTT. As protein: CASSDSGLAADTQYF.

The V gene is TRBV27, the J gene TRBJ2-7; 7 bases are shared with TRBD2. V was clipped by 2 bases and J by 4 bases; unmatched bases: 17. CDR3 length equals 18 residues. Germline V CDR1 and CDR2: MNHEY, SMNVEV (reference sequence). The CDR3 nucleotides are TGTGCCAGCAGTTTAAGTACGGCTAGCGGCATATTCGGATACGAGCAGTACTTC. Its translation is CASSLSTASGIFGYEQYF.

In DNA, the CDR3 is TGTGCCAGCTCCATTCGGGATCAGGCCAATGAGCAGTTCTTC. Translation: CASSIRDQANEQFF. The rearrangement joins TRBV5-4 to TRBJ2-1, with D possibly matching TRBD2 (5 bases). V lost 7 bases and J 6 bases, leaving 17 bases between the germline ends. Looked up from germline, CDR1 is SGHNT and CDR2 is YYREEE (reference sequence). The CDR3 runs 14 residues.

A note on this clone: The same CDR3 is also encoded by other DNA sequences in this sample. The rearrangement links TRBV9 to TRBJ2-7; TRBD2 agrees at 7 bases. The V gene's germline CDR1 is SGDLS and CDR2 YYNGEE. This CDR3 is built from 13 residues. Losses at the gene ends were 0 bases for V and 7 bases for J; bases not matched to a gene: 4. CDR3 residues: CASSVDPGGEQYF. In DNA, the CDR3 is TGTGCCAGCAGCGTAGATCCGGGGGGAGAGCAGTACTTC.

V gene TRBV5-4 combines with J gene TRBJ1-1; a weak D match, TRBD1 (5 bases). Trimming removed 4 bases from V and 1 base from J, with 11 bases in between. The CDR3 runs 14 residues. Germline assignment: CDR1 SGHNT and CDR2 YYREEE (reference sequence). The chain's CDR3 is CASSQTTGNTEAFF. As DNA, the CDR3 is TGTGCCAGCAGCCAGACCACAGGGAACACTGAAGCTTTCTTT.